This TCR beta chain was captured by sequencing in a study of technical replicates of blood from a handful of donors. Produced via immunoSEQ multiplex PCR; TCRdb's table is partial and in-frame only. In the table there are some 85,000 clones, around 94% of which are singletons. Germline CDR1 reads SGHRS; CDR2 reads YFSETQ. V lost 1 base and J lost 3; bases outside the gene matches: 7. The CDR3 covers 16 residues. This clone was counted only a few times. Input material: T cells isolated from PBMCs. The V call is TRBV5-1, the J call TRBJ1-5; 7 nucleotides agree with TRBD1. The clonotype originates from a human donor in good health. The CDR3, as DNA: TGCGCCAGCAGCTTGATCCCAGGGGGAAACAATCAGCCCCAGCATTTT. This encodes CASSLIPGGNNQPQHF.